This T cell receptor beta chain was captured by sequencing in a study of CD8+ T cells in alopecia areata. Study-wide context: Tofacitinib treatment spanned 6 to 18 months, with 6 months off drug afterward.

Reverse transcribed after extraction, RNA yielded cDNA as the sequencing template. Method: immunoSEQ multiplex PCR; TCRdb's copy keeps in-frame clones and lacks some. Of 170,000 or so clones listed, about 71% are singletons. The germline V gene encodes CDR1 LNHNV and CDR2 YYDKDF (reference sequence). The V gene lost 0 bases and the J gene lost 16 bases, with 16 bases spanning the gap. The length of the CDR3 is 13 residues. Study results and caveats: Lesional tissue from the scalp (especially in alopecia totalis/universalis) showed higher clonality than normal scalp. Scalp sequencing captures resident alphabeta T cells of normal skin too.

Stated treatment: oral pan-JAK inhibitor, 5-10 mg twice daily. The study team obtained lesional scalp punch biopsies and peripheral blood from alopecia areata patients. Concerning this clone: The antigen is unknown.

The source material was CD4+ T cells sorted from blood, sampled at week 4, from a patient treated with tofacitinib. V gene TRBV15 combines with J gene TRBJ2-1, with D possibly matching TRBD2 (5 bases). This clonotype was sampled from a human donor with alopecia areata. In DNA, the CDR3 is TGTGCCACCAGCAGAGAGGGAGTCGGGTGGTTATTCTTC. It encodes CATSREGVGWLFF.